This T cell receptor (beta chain) was profiled in a study of tissue T cells after allogeneic stem cell transplantation. The CDR3 runs 13 residues. Germline values: CDR1 SNHLY, CDR2 FYNNEI. V was shortened by 5 bases and J by 4 bases, with 11 bases between the two germline ends. The method was immunoSEQ multiplex PCR; TCRdb's version includes in-frame clones alone and lacks a portion of them. Here the sample spans about 460 clones, 84% being singletons. Steroid-refractory graft-versus-host disease after allogeneic hematopoietic cell transplant qualified adults for prospective research-autopsy enrollment.

The chain couples TRBV2 to TRBJ1-2; perhaps TRBD1 as D (5 bases). The TCR comes from a female patient between 18 and 55 years old with steroid-refractory graft-versus-host disease after an allogeneic stem cell transplant. The T cells may come from the graft donor. Material: skin, obtained at autopsy. Written as DNA, the CDR3 is TGTGCCAGCAGTTCCAGGGTGGTCTATGGCTACACCTTC. Translation: CASSSRVVYGYTF.